Sequencing of this T cell receptor beta chain was carried out in a study of control samples from healthy donors and cancer patients. The assay was immunoSEQ multiplex PCR, and TCRdb's table has in-frame clones only and misses some. The data show some 120,000 clones, around 87% seen once. The length of the CDR3 is 15 residues. CDR1 is SGHNT, CDR2 YYREEE, per germline (reference sequence). Trimming took off 4 bases at V and 0 bases at J, with 11 bases between the two ends. The rearrangement joins TRBV5-4 to TRBJ1-3; TRBD1 is a possible D gene (5 bases). The source of this sequence is a man aged 60 to 69 in good health. Sample: blood. As DNA, the CDR3 is TGTGCCAGCAGCCCGGGGGGGGACTCTGGAAACACCATATATTTT. Amino acids: CASSPGGDSGNTIYF.